A selection of T cell receptor beta chains follows, all from one sample in a study of CD8 T cells in Susac syndrome. TCRdb processed the immunoSEQ multiplex PCR reads anew with MiXCR; each CDR3 protein has one entry. The data show about 240,000 distinct CDR3 sequences, 90% to 96% seen once. Sequencing was carried out using CD4+ T cells from PBMCs. These receptors originate from a human donor with Susac syndrome. The CDR3 runs from the conserved cysteine through the conserved F or W. Fields, in order: clone size, V gene, D gene, J gene, CDR3 protein, CDR3 DNA. The D gene is left open where the match is weak. The listing skips clone size in some rows; elsewhere it reads once, few, many or a size class.

size: -; V: TRBV3-1; D: TRBD2; J: TRBJ2-1; CDR3: CASSQGALADNEQFF; DNA: TGTGCCAGCAGCCAAGGGGCCCTAGCGGACAATGAGCAGTTCTTC
size: -; V: TRBV30; D: -; J: TRBJ2-5; CDR3: CAWKRETQYF; DNA: TGTGCCTGGAAACGGGAGACCCAGTACTTC
size: -; V: TRBV3-1; D: -; J: TRBJ2-1; CDR3: CASSPNRILDEQFF; DNA: TGTGCCAGCAGCCCTAATCGTATTCTGGATGAGCAGTTCTTC
size: -; V: TRBV12-3/TRBV12-4; D: -; J: TRBJ1-4; CDR3: CASIPSGTKKLFF; DNA: TGTGCCAGCATCCCTTCCGGGACGAAGAAACTGTTTTTT
size: once; V: TRBV7-8; D: TRBD2; J: TRBJ2-3; CDR3: CASSLLAGGRNTQYF; DNA: TGTGCCAGCAGCCTCCTAGCGGGAGGGAGGAATACGCAGTATTTT
size: -; V: TRBV7-6; D: -; J: TRBJ2-7; CDR3: CASSFSGQLYEQYF; DNA: TGTGCCAGCAGCTTTTCCGGACAGCTATACGAGCAGTACTTC
size: -; V: TRBV9; D: -; J: TRBJ2-7; CDR3: CASSRRPLPDYEQYF; DNA: TGTGCCAGCAGCCGGCGACCTTTACCCGATTACGAGCAGTACTTC
size: once; V: TRBV20-1; D: -; J: TRBJ2-1; CDR3: CSARVRLDPNEQFF; DNA: TGCAGTGCTAGAGTGAGGTTGGACCCCAATGAGCAGTTCTTC
size: -; V: TRBV20-1; D: -; J: TRBJ1-5; CDR3: CSARGSFSNQPQHF; DNA: TGCAGTGCAAGGGGCAGTTTTAGCAATCAGCCCCAGCATTTT
size: -; V: TRBV5-6; D: -; J: TRBJ2-3; CDR3: CASSFGTDTQYF; DNA: TGTGCCAGCAGCTTTGGGACAGATACGCAGTATTTT
size: -; V: TRBV29-1; D: TRBD2; J: TRBJ2-7; CDR3: CSVKTSGRYEQYF; DNA: TGCAGCGTTAAGACTAGCGGGAGATACGAGCAGTACTTC
size: -; V: TRBV5-1; D: -; J: TRBJ2-7; CDR3: CASSLVGETYEQYF; DNA: TGCGCCAGCAGCTTGGTCGGCGAGACCTACGAGCAGTACTTC
size: -; V: TRBV15; D: -; J: TRBJ2-3; CDR3: CATSSLGPQVSDTQYF; DNA: TGTGCCACCAGCAGCCTAGGACCCCAGGTCTCAGATACGCAGTATTTT
size: -; V: TRBV6-6; D: -; J: TRBJ2-1; CDR3: CASSPTPNEQFF; DNA: TGTGCCAGCAGTCCGACCCCCAATGAGCAGTTCTTC
size: -; V: TRBV4-1; D: -; J: TRBJ1-4; CDR3: CASSQAGTENEKLFF; DNA: TGCGCCAGCAGCCAAGCAGGGACCGAGAATGAAAAACTGTTTTTT
size: -; V: TRBV3-1; D: -; J: TRBJ2-5; CDR3: CASSQDYRSQETQYF; DNA: TGTGCCAGCAGCCAAGATTACCGGAGCCAAGAGACCCAGTACTTC
size: -; V: TRBV2; D: TRBD1; J: TRBJ2-5; CDR3: CASSDQGVGAQYF; DNA: TGTGCCAGCAGTGATCAGGGGGTGGGGGCCCAGTACTTC
size: -; V: TRBV2; D: -; J: TRBJ2-5; CDR3: CASSDRWGETQYF; DNA: TGTGCCAGCAGTGATAGGTGGGGAGAGACCCAGTACTTC
size: -; V: TRBV7-9; D: -; J: TRBJ2-5; CDR3: CASSLSPKETQYF; DNA: TGTGCCAGCAGCTTGAGCCCCAAAGAGACCCAGTACTTC
size: -; V: TRBV18; D: TRBD2; J: TRBJ2-1; CDR3: CASSPGRLAGGYNEQFF; DNA: TGTGCCAGCTCACCAGGGAGGCTAGCGGGAGGGTACAATGAGCAGTTCTTC
size: once; V: TRBV3-1; D: -; J: TRBJ2-1; CDR3: CASSQARDSQF; DNA: TGTGCCAGCAGCCAAGCCCGGGACTCCCAATTC
size: -; V: TRBV7-9; D: -; J: TRBJ2-3; CDR3: CASSFQLDGGTDTQYF; DNA: TGTGCCAGCAGCTTTCAGTTGGATGGTGGGACAGATACGCAGTATTTT
size: -; V: TRBV3-1; D: -; J: TRBJ1-2; CDR3: CASWFCRGYTF; DNA: TGTGCCAGCTGGTTCTGTCGGGGCTACACCTTC
size: -; V: TRBV20-1; D: -; J: TRBJ1-1; CDR3: CSAGGGALTEAFF; DNA: TGCAGTGCCGGAGGGGGGGCGCTTACTGAAGCTTTCTTT
size: once; V: TRBV20-1; D: -; J: TRBJ2-7; CDR3: CSASAGGSYEQYF; DNA: TGCAGTGCAAGTGCTGGAGGTTCCTACGAGCAGTACTTC
size: -; V: TRBV29-1; D: -; J: TRBJ2-7; CDR3: CSVDAGYEQYF; DNA: TGCAGCGTTGACGCAGGCTACGAGCAGTACTTC
size: -; V: TRBV13; D: -; J: TRBJ2-6; CDR3: CASSARTWDLGVLTF; DNA: TGTGCCAGCAGCGCCCGTACATGGGATCTCGGCGTCCTGACTTTC
size: -; V: TRBV5-6; D: -; J: TRBJ2-7; CDR3: CASSEGIRQEPPYEQYF; DNA: TGTGCCAGCAGCGAAGGTATCCGACAGGAGCCGCCCTACGAGCAGTACTTC
size: -; V: TRBV7-2; D: TRBD1; J: TRBJ1-3; CDR3: CASSLLGTAGNTIYF; DNA: TGTGCCAGCAGCTTATTGGGGACAGCTGGAAACACCATATATTTT
size: -; V: TRBV28; D: -; J: TRBJ1-5; CDR3: CAAGALNQPQHF; DNA: TGTGCCGCCGGGGCGCTGAATCAGCCCCAGCATTTT
size: -; V: TRBV29-1; D: TRBD1; J: TRBJ1-5; CDR3: CSVGQGADQPQHF; DNA: TGCAGCGTTGGACAGGGGGCGGATCAGCCCCAGCATTTT
size: -; V: TRBV12-3/TRBV12-4; D: -; J: TRBJ2-5; CDR3: CASSLGEGRKETQYF; DNA: TGTGCCAGCAGTTTAGGCGAGGGCCGAAAAGAGACCCAGTACTTC
size: -; V: TRBV3-1; D: TRBD2; J: TRBJ2-7; CDR3: CASSQVGTRPIF; DNA: TGTGCCAGCAGCCAAGTGGGGACTAGACCCATCTTC
size: -; V: TRBV20-1; D: -; J: TRBJ1-2; CDR3: CSARDYGGGNYGYTF; DNA: TGCAGTGCTAGAGATTACGGGGGAGGTAACTATGGCTACACCTTC
size: -; V: TRBV9; D: TRBD1; J: TRBJ2-2; CDR3: CASSARQGIGGELFF; DNA: TGTGCCAGCAGCGCCCGACAGGGAATCGGCGGGGAGCTGTTTTTT
size: -; V: TRBV20-1; D: -; J: TRBJ2-1; CDR3: CSAMHPLNNEQFF; DNA: TGCAGTGCTATGCACCCCTTAAACAATGAGCAGTTCTTC
size: -; V: TRBV24-1; D: TRBD2; J: TRBJ2-7; CDR3: CATSAAGGLGYEQYF; DNA: TGTGCCACCTCGGCGGCGGGAGGGTTAGGCTACGAGCAGTACTTC
size: -; V: TRBV18; D: -; J: TRBJ2-5; CDR3: CASSPRTTRGIGQTQYF; DNA: TGTGCCAGCTCACCACGCACGACACGGGGAATAGGTCAGACCCAGTACTTC
size: -; V: TRBV30; D: -; J: TRBJ1-5; CDR3: CAWKQDSPNQPQHF; DNA: TGTGCCTGGAAACAAGACAGCCCCAATCAGCCCCAGCATTTT
size: -; V: TRBV29-1; D: -; J: TRBJ1-1; CDR3: CSAQLRGWGTEAFF; DNA: TGCAGCGCACAGTTAAGGGGATGGGGGACTGAAGCTTTCTTT
size: -; V: TRBV30; D: TRBD1; J: TRBJ1-1; CDR3: CAWDRGQAEPEAFF; DNA: TGTGCCTGGGACAGGGGACAGGCGGAACCTGAAGCTTTCTTT
size: -; V: TRBV27; D: -; J: TRBJ2-7; CDR3: CASRAYRGGVYEQYF; DNA: TGTGCCAGCAGGGCTTACAGGGGAGGGGTCTACGAGCAGTACTTC
size: -; V: TRBV7-9; D: -; J: TRBJ2-3; CDR3: CASSLALGGGTQYF; DNA: TGTGCCAGCAGCTTAGCGCTGGGGGGAGGTACGCAGTATTTT
size: -; V: TRBV20-1; D: TRBD2; J: TRBJ2-7; CDR3: CSAREGTGTSGPYEQYF; DNA: TGCAGTGCTAGAGAAGGAACCGGGACTAGCGGGCCCTACGAGCAGTACTTC
size: -; V: TRBV28; D: -; J: TRBJ1-1; CDR3: CATGLAGSTEAFF; DNA: TGTGCCACCGGTCTCGCGGGGTCCACTGAAGCTTTCTTT
size: -; V: TRBV18; D: -; J: TRBJ2-5; CDR3: CASSPRATESQYF; DNA: TGTGCCAGCTCACCACGGGCCACTGAGTCCCAGTACTTC
size: -; V: TRBV29-1; D: TRBD2; J: TRBJ2-1; CDR3: CSGLAGLEQFF; DNA: TGCAGCGGACTAGCGGGACTTGAGCAGTTCTTC
size: once; V: TRBV14; D: TRBD2; J: TRBJ2-3; CDR3: CASSHYTSGYPSTNTQYF; DNA: TGTGCCAGCAGCCATTACACTAGCGGGTATCCCAGCACAAATACGCAGTATTTT
size: -; V: TRBV3-1; D: -; J: TRBJ1-1; CDR3: CASSQGVGQQAFF; DNA: TGTGCCAGCAGCCAAGGGGTGGGGCAGCAAGCTTTCTTT
size: once; V: TRBV5-1; D: -; J: TRBJ2-4; CDR3: CASSPTTDGGVNF; DNA: TGCGCCAGCAGTCCCACGACCGACGGCGGGGTGAACTTC
size: -; V: TRBV11-3; D: -; J: TRBJ2-1; CDR3: CASSFSQGIEQFF; DNA: TGTGCCAGCAGCTTTTCACAGGGTATTGAGCAGTTCTTC
size: -; V: TRBV3-1; D: -; J: TRBJ2-2; CDR3: CASSQAGRDTGELFF; DNA: TGTGCCAGCAGCCAAGCCGGACGAGACACCGGGGAGCTGTTTTTT
size: once; V: TRBV9; D: -; J: TRBJ1-2; CDR3: CASSVEERNYGYTF; DNA: TGTGCCAGCAGCGTAGAGGAGCGCAACTATGGCTACACCTTC
size: -; V: TRBV29-1; D: -; J: TRBJ2-1; CDR3: CSAGDYEQFF; DNA: TGCAGCGCCGGGGACTATGAGCAGTTCTTC
size: -; V: TRBV30; D: -; J: TRBJ2-5; CDR3: CAWSLSIQETQYF; DNA: TGTGCCTGGAGTCTGAGCATACAAGAGACCCAGTACTTC
size: -; V: TRBV4-2; D: TRBD2; J: TRBJ2-7; CDR3: CASSQGTSSYEQYF; DNA: TGTGCCAGCAGCCAAGGGACTAGCAGCTACGAGCAGTACTTC
size: -; V: TRBV20-1; D: -; J: TRBJ2-7; CDR3: CSVLDFGTSYEQYF; DNA: TGCAGTGTACTAGACTTTGGCACCTCCTACGAGCAGTACTTC
size: -; V: TRBV7-6; D: -; J: TRBJ2-7; CDR3: CASSLGADPSHEQYF; DNA: TGTGCCAGCAGCTTAGGGGCAGATCCGAGCCACGAGCAGTACTTC
size: -; V: TRBV15; D: -; J: TRBJ2-4; CDR3: CATSRDNLAKNIQYF; DNA: TGTGCCACCAGCAGGGACAACCTAGCCAAAAACATTCAGTACTTC